The entry below gives a single TCR beta chain sequence along with its context. The antigen remains undetermined. This entry belongs to a study of tumor-infiltrating lymphocytes in primary liver carcinoma. Study at large: The patients presented with primary liver carcinoma, which was managed through surgical resection. Each of the samples returned roughly 3.65 to 7.5 million productive TCRbeta reads (a yield similar across tissue types). These patients were men and women whose ages were 30 to 69 years. Study findings and constraints: In tumor-adjacent and tumor-blood pairs, overlap was lower than in tumor region pairs.

CDR1 GTSNPN and CDR2 SVGIG come from the germline V gene (reference sequence). CDR3 length equals 14 residues. Trimming removed 2 bases at V and 5 bases at J, with 14 bases between. Synthesis of TCR beta cDNA was carried out from around 500 ng total RNA with a constant-region primer. Sequencing libraries for TCR beta derived from three nested multiplex PCR rounds that used slightly modified ARM-PCR. Both of the initial two PCR rounds ran for roughly 10 cycles and employed TRBV1-TRBV30 forward primers alongside a C-beta reverse primer. MiXCR, run by TCRdb on the multiplex PCR reads, gives a single entry per CDR3 protein. The data show roughly 180,000 distinct CDR3 sequences, with less than 65% seen just once and less than 75% held by the top ten. Unsorted whole blood served as the source of blood RNA, and germline DNA was extracted as well.

The chain recombines TRBV30 with TRBJ2-3, with TRBD2 as a possible D gene (5 bases). The material sequenced was peripheral blood. The TCR sequence derives from a man in his forties with primary liver carcinoma and hepatitis B virus infection. CDR3 nucleotides: TGTGCCTGGAGTTCACGGACTGTTGGAGATACGCAGTATTTT. It is translated as CAWSSRTVGDTQYF.